The rows below give T cell receptor beta chains drawn from one sample of a study of shared clonotypes between healthy human individuals. TCRdb's table, derived via immunoSEQ multiplex PCR, lists solely in-frame clones and lacks some. The data contain 800,000 or so clones, 90% to 98% of them singletons. Sequencing was carried out using naive CD8+ T cells sorted from blood. These receptor sequences come from a man aged 25 to 40 in good health. Both conserved end residues are part of each CDR3. D genes are given only for firm matches. Not all rows give a size; the values are once, few, many and, for expanded clones, a class.

len: 16; abundance: .; j_gene: TRBJ2-2; d_gene: TRBD2; v_gene: TRBV29-1; CDR3aa: CSVESGSGENTGELFF; CDR3nt: TGCAGCGTTGAATCTGGTAGCGGGGAAAACACCGGGGAGCTGTTTTTT
len: 14; abundance: .; j_gene: TRBJ2-2; d_gene: .; v_gene: TRBV10-3; CDR3aa: CAISEFEFPGELFF; CDR3nt: TGTGCCATCAGTGAGTTCGAGTTCCCCGGGGAGCTGTTTTTT
len: 15; abundance: .; j_gene: TRBJ2-7; d_gene: TRBD1; v_gene: TRBV6-6; CDR3aa: CASGNRGVHSYEQYF; CDR3nt: TGTGCCAGCGGGAACAGGGGGGTACACTCCTACGAGCAGTACTTC
len: 14; abundance: .; j_gene: TRBJ2-7; d_gene: .; v_gene: TRBV28; CDR3aa: CASSSRLSSYEQYF; CDR3nt: TGTGCCAGCAGTTCACGACTGAGCTCCTACGAGCAGTACTTC
len: 12; abundance: .; j_gene: TRBJ2-7; d_gene: .; v_gene: TRBV7-9; CDR3aa: CASSSLSLEQYF; CDR3nt: TGTGCCAGCAGCTCACTTTCCCTCGAGCAGTACTTC
len: 15; abundance: .; j_gene: TRBJ2-7; d_gene: TRBD1; v_gene: TRBV27; CDR3aa: CASSSGQGDPGEQYF; CDR3nt: TGTGCCAGCAGTTCCGGACAGGGCGATCCGGGGGAGCAGTACTTC
len: 15; abundance: .; j_gene: TRBJ2-7; d_gene: TRBD1; v_gene: TRBV15; CDR3aa: CATSRAFGQVYEQYF; CDR3nt: TGTGCCACCAGCAGAGCCTTTGGACAGGTCTACGAGCAGTACTTC
len: 15; abundance: .; j_gene: TRBJ2-1; d_gene: TRBD2; v_gene: TRBV28; CDR3aa: CASIPSGLSYNEQFF; CDR3nt: TGTGCCAGCATCCCTAGCGGACTCTCCTACAATGAGCAGTTCTTC
len: 13; abundance: .; j_gene: TRBJ2-7; d_gene: .; v_gene: TRBV7-9; CDR3aa: CASSPQGAYEQYF; CDR3nt: TGTGCCAGCAGCCCCCAGGGAGCCTACGAGCAGTACTTC
len: 16; abundance: .; j_gene: TRBJ2-3; d_gene: TRBD2; v_gene: TRBV28; CDR3aa: CASRGRLAGVTDTQYF; CDR3nt: TGTGCCAGCAGGGGACGTCTAGCGGGAGTAACAGATACGCAGTATTTT
len: 16; abundance: .; j_gene: TRBJ2-1; d_gene: TRBD2; v_gene: TRBV6-5; CDR3aa: CASSYEASGYYNEQFF; CDR3nt: TGTGCCAGCAGTTACGAGGCTAGCGGTTATTACAATGAGCAGTTCTTC
len: 13; abundance: .; j_gene: TRBJ2-7; d_gene: .; v_gene: TRBV27; CDR3aa: CASSPGADYEQYF; CDR3nt: TGTGCCAGCAGCCCAGGGGCTGACTACGAGCAGTACTTC
len: 14; abundance: few; j_gene: TRBJ2-7; d_gene: TRBD2; v_gene: TRBV2; CDR3aa: CASTRTSNSYEQYF; CDR3nt: TGTGCCAGCACCAGGACTAGCAACTCCTACGAGCAGTACTTC
len: 16; abundance: .; j_gene: TRBJ2-7; d_gene: TRBD1; v_gene: TRBV28; CDR3aa: CASSSTNGDRAYEQYF; CDR3nt: TGTGCCAGCAGTTCGACTAATGGGGACAGAGCCTACGAGCAGTACTTC
len: 14; abundance: .; j_gene: TRBJ2-1; d_gene: TRBD2; v_gene: TRBV4-1; CDR3aa: CASSPLGGNNEQFF; CDR3nt: TGCGCCAGCAGCCCCTTGGGGGGGAACAATGAGCAGTTCTTC
len: 14; abundance: .; j_gene: TRBJ2-1; d_gene: TRBD2; v_gene: TRBV28; CDR3aa: CASTRTSGRYEQFF; CDR3nt: TGTGCCAGCACCAGGACTAGCGGGAGATATGAGCAGTTCTTC
len: 14; abundance: .; j_gene: TRBJ2-7; d_gene: .; v_gene: TRBV28; CDR3aa: CASTPGTGTYEQYF; CDR3nt: TGTGCCAGCACGCCGGGAACAGGGACCTACGAGCAGTACTTC
len: 15; abundance: .; j_gene: TRBJ2-7; d_gene: TRBD2; v_gene: TRBV13; CDR3aa: CASSKGSGRGYEQYF; CDR3nt: TGTGCCAGCAGCAAAGGTAGCGGGAGGGGGTACGAGCAGTACTTC
len: 14; abundance: .; j_gene: TRBJ2-7; d_gene: .; v_gene: TRBV4-1; CDR3aa: CASSQLMTVDEQYF; CDR3nt: TGCGCCAGCAGCCAATTAATGACTGTAGACGAGCAGTACTTC
len: 12; abundance: .; j_gene: TRBJ1-1; d_gene: .; v_gene: TRBV19; CDR3aa: CASVQPNTEAFF; CDR3nt: TGTGCCAGCGTACAGCCGAACACTGAAGCTTTCTTT